The 10 T cell receptor beta chains below come from one sample, sequenced in a study of identifying expanded T cells in peripheral blood. Sequencing was performed with immunoSEQ multiplex PCR; in TCRdb, only in-frame clones are kept and a portion is missing. The repertoire consists of under 150,000 clones, with approximately 88% occurring once and the leading ten covering 3.3%. Sequencing was carried out using blood. The origin of the receptors is a person aged 18-70 years in good health.

The chain is built from TRBV5-4 and TRBJ1-1; the D gene is possibly TRBD1 (5 bases). Trimming took 4 bases from V and 5 from J, leaving 18 bases between them. CDR1 is SGHNT and CDR2 is YYREEE in the germline V gene (reference sequence). The CDR3 has 15 amino acids. Written as DNA, the CDR3 is TGTGCCAGCAGCCCTACCGGGACCGGGGTGACTGAAGCTTTCTTT. Protein: CASSPTGTGVTEAFF.

The CDR3 sequence: CAWMKAGDGYTF. The CDR3 coding sequence is TGTGCCTGGATGAAGGCAGGTGATGGCTACACCTTC. This chain joins TRBV30 and TRBJ1-2, with D hard to call. V shed 4 bases and J shed 6 bases, with 12 bases lying between them. The CDR3 contains 12 residues. Germline lookup yields CDR1 GTSNPN and CDR2 SVGIG (reference sequence).

The chain recombines TRBV30 with TRBJ1-5; 7 nucleotides line up with TRBD1. Germline V gene lookup returns CDR1 GTSNPN and CDR2 SVGIG (reference sequence). The CDR3 consists of 13 residues. J gave up 12 bases and V 3 bases, and 11 bases lay outside the gene matches. The CDR3 here is CAWSPQGGAVQHF. For the CDR3, the DNA is TGTGCCTGGAGCCCACAAGGGGGCGCGGTCCAGCATTTT.

The chain combines TRBV30 with TRBJ2-7; the D gene is possibly TRBD1 (5 bases). V was shortened by 0 bases and J by 7 bases, with 16 bases between the two germline ends. CDR1 GTSNPN and CDR2 SVGIG come from the germline V gene (reference sequence). The CDR3 is 14 residues long. CDR3 nucleotides: TGTGCCTGGAGTGTACGGGCAGGGCCCCGGGAGCAGTACTTC. Translation gives CAWSVRAGPREQYF.

This chain uses TRBV7-2 with TRBJ1-2; D is uncertain. This CDR3 spans 15 amino acids. CDR1 and CDR2 (germline): SGHTA, FQGNSA. Trimming left V 5 bases short and J 0 bases short, with 13 bases between. CDR3: CASSPPSGTNYGYTF. Written as DNA, the CDR3 is TGTGCCAGCAGCCCCCCCTCGGGAACTAACTATGGCTACACCTTC.

V and J are TRBV19 and TRBJ1-1, with TRBD1 matching over 9 bases. In germline, CDR1 is LNHDA, CDR2 SQIVND (reference sequence). V lost 3 bases to trimming and J lost 4 bases; unmatched junction nucleotides: 9. This CDR3 comprises 16 residues. The CDR3 DNA is TGTGCCAGTAGTATGGGGGCAGGGACAGGGATCACTGAAGCTTTCTTT. This sequence encodes CASSMGAGTGITEAFF.

The chain joins TRBV7-2 to TRBJ1-1, with 7 positions matching TRBD1. J gave up 4 bases and V 4 bases, and 3 bases lay outside the gene matches. Germline values: CDR1 SGHTA, CDR2 FQGNSA. The CDR3 contains 13 residues. CDR3 amino acids: CASSSRQGTEAFF. The CDR3, as DNA: TGTGCCAGCAGCTCTAGACAGGGCACTGAAGCTTTCTTT.

V is TRBV5-1 and J is TRBJ1-2, with TRBD1 matching over 7 bases. Trimming cost V 7 bases and J 2 bases; bases outside gene matches: 8. The CDR3 spans 14 residues. Germline CDR1 is SGHRS and CDR2 is YFSETQ. The CDR3 bases are TGCGCCAGCCAGGAGGACAGGAGGAACTATGGCTACACCTTC. As protein: CASQEDRRNYGYTF.

This clone was observed once. CDR3 DNA sequence: TGTGCCAGCAGCCAGGGGTCGGGTTACAATGAGCAGTTCTTC. This gives the protein CASSQGSGYNEQFF. This chain uses TRBV14 with TRBJ2-1; unclear D gene. Germline V CDR1 and CDR2: SGHDN, FVKESK. The CDR3 totals 14 residues. V lost 3 bases to trimming and J lost 4 bases, with 10 bases between them. Complete variable domain (other parts from reference TRBV14 and TRBJ2-1): EAGVTQFPSHSVIEKGQTVTLRCDPISGHDNLYWYRRVMGKEIKFLLHFVKESKQDESGMPNNRFLAERTGGTYSTLKVQPAELEDSGVYFCASSQGSGYNEQFFGPGTRLTVL.

This CDR3 reads CASSPTAGEQYF. The CDR3 coding sequence is TGTGCCAGCAGCCCCACGGCGGGGGAGCAGTACTTC. The rearrangement uses TRBV9 and TRBJ2-7; perhaps TRBD2 as D (6 bases). Germline V gene lookup returns CDR1 SGDLS and CDR2 YYNGEE. V dropped 4 bases and J dropped 7 bases, with 12 bases sitting between them. CDR3 length: 12 residues.